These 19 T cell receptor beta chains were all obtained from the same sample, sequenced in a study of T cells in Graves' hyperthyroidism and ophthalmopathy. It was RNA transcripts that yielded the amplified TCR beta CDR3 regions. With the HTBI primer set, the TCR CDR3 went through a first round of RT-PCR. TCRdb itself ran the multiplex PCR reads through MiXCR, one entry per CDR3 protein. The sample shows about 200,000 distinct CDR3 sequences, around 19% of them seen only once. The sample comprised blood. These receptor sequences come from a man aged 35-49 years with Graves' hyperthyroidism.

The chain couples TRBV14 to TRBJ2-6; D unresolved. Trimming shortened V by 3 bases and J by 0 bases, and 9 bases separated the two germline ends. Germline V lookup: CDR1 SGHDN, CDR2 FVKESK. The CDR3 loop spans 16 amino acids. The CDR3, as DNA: TGTGCCAGCAGCCATCAGACCAGCTCTGGGGCCAACGTCCTGACTTTC. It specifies CASSHQTSSGANVLTF.

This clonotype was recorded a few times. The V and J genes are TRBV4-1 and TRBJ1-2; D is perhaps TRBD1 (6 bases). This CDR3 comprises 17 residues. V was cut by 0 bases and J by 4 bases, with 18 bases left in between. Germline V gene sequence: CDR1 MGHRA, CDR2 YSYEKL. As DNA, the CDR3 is TGCGCCAGCAGCCAAGATAGCATTGGGGGCAGCGGCTATGGCTACACCTTC. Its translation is CASSQDSIGGSGYGYTF.

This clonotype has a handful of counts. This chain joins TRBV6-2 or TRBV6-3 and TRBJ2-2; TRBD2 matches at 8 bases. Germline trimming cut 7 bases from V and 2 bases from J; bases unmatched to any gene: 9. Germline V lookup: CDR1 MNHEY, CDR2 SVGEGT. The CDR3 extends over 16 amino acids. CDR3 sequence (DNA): TGTGCCAGCACTCACCCCAGCGGGGGAAACACCGGGGAGCTGTTTTTT. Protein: CASTHPSGGNTGELFF.

CDR3 DNA sequence: TGCAGTGCTAGAGATCGATGGGTCATAACCTACAATGAGCAGTACTTC. As protein: CSARDRWVITYNEQYF. The V call is TRBV20-1, the J call TRBJ2-1; no definite D call. The J call may be faulty, since TRBJ2-7 better matches the DNA end. CDR1 and CDR2 (germline): DFQATT, SNEGSKA (reference sequence). The CDR3 is 16 amino acids.

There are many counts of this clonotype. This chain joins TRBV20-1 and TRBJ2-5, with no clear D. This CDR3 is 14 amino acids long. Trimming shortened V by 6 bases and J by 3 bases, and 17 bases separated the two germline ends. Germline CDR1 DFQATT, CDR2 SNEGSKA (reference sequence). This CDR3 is CSASWASTEETQYF. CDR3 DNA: TGCAGTGCCTCCTGGGCCTCGACGGAAGAGACCCAGTACTTC.

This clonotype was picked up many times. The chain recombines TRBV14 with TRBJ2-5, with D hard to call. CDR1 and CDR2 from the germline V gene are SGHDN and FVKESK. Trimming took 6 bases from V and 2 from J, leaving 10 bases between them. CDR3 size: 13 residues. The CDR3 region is CASRLKPQETQYF. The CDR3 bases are TGTGCCAGCAGACTTAAACCACAAGAGACCCAGTACTTC.

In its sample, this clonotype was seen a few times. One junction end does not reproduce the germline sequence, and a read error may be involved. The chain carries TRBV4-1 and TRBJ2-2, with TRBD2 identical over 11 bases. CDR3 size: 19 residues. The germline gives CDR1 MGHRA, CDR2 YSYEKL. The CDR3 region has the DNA TGCGCCAGCAGCCAAGGACTAGCGGGGACCGGGAAATACACCGAGGAGCTGTTTTTT. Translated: CASSQGLAGTGKYTEELFF.

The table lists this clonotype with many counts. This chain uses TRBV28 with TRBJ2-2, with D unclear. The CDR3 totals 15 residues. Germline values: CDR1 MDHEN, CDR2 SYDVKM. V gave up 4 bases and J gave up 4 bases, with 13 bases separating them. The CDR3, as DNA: TGTGCCAGCAGTTCCCCCGAAGGTGGCACCGGGGAGCTGTTTTTT. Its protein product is CASSSPEGGTGELFF.

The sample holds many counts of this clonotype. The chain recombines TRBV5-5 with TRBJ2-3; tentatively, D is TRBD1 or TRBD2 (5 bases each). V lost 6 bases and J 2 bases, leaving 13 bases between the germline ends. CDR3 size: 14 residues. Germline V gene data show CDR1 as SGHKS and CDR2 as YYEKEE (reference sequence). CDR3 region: CASNGDAFTDTQYF. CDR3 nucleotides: TGTGCCAGCAATGGGGACGCATTCACAGATACGCAGTATTTT.

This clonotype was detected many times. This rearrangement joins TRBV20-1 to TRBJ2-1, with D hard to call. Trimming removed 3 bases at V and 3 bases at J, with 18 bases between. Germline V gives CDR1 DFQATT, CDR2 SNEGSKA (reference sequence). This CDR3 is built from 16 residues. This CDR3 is CSARLAGAKVYNEQFF. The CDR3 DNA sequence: TGCAGTGCTAGGCTGGCAGGAGCCAAGGTCTACAATGAGCAGTTCTTC.

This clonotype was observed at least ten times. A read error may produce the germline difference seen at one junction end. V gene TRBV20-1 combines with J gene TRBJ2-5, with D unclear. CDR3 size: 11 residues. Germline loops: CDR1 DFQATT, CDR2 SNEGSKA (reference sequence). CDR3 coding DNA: TGCAGTGCTAGAGATCTAAGGGCCCAGCACTTC. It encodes CSARDLRAQHF.

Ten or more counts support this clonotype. CDR3 sequence reads: CASSRTGVATDTQYF. The CDR3 nucleotides read TGTGCCAGCAGTCGGACAGGGGTCGCGACAGATACGCAGTATTTT. The V and J genes are TRBV14 and TRBJ2-3, with 9 bases matching TRBD1. The CDR3 is made up of 15 amino acids. Unmatched junction bases numbered 7, after V lost 6 bases and J lost 3 bases. Germline CDR1 is SGHDN and CDR2 is FVKESK. The complete variable domain, with remaining parts taken from reference TRBV14 and TRBJ2-3, reads EAGVTQFPSHSVIEKGQTVTLRCDPISGHDNLYWYRRVMGKEIKFLLHFVKESKQDESGMPNNRFLAERTGGTYSTLKVQPAELEDSGVYFCASSRTGVATDTQYFGPGTRLTVL.

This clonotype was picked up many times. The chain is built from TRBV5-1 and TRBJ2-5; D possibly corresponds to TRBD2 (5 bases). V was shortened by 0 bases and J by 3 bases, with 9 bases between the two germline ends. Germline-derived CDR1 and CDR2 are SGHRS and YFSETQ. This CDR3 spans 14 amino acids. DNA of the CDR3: TGCGCCAGCAGCTTGGGGACGGGGAAAGAGACCCAGTACTTC. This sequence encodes CASSLGTGKETQYF.

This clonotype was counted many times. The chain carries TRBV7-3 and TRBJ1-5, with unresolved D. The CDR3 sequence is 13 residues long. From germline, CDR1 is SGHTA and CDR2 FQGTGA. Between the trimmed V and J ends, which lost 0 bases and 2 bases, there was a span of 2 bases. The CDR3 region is CASSLTGNQPQHF. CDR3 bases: TGTGCCAGCAGCTTAACCGGCAATCAGCCCCAGCATTTT.

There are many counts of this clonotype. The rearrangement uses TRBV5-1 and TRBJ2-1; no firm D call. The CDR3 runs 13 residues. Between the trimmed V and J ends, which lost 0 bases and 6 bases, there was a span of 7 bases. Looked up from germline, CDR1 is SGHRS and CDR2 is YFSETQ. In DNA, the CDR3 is TGCGCCAGCAGCTTGGCCTACACCAATGAGCAGTTCTTC. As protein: CASSLAYTNEQFF. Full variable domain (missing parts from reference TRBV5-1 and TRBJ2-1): KAGVTQTPRYLIKTRGQQVTLSCSPISGHRSVSWYQQTPGQGLQFLFEYFSETQRNKGNFPGRFSGRQFSNSRSEMNVSTLELGDSALYLCASSLAYTNEQFFGPGTRLTVL.

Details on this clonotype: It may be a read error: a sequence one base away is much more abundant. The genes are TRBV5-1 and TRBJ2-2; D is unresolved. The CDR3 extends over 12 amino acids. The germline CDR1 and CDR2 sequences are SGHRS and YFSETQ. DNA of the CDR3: TGCGCCGGCAGCACGAACACCGGGGAGCTGTTTTTT. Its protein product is CAGSTNTGELFF.

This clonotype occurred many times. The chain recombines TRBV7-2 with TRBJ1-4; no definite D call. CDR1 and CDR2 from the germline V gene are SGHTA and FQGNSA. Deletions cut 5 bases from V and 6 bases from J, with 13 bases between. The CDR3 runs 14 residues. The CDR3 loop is CASSDWGMDEKLFF. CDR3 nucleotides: TGTGCCAGCAGCGACTGGGGAATGGATGAAAAACTGTTTTTT.

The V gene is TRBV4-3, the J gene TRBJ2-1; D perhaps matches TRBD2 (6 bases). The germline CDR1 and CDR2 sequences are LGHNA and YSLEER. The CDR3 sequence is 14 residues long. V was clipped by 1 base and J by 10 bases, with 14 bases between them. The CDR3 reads CASSQGGLFGEQFF. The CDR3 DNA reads TGCGCCAGCAGCCAAGGGGGACTCTTCGGGGAGCAGTTCTTC.

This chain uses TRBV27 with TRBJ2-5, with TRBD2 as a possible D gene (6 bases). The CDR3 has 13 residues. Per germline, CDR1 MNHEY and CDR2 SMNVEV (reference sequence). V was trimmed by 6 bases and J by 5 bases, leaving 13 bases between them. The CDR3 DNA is TGTGCCAGCAGAAGGGGCGGGGTGGAGACCCAGTACTTC. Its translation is CASRRGGVETQYF.